This TCR beta chain comes out of a study of T cell responses to AZD1222 COVID-19 vaccine. Remarks on this clone: Its specificity is unknown.

Repertoires were generated with immunoSEQ multiplex PCR, while TCRdb's copy carries only in-frame clones and drops some. The repertoire holds roughly 77,000 clones, with 92% as singletons. Overall study findings and caveats: Close to half of all spike-specific TCRs reportedly target regions of the variants that are unmutated. The donor cohort was predominantly white British with a female majority, and clonal diversity may have been underestimated. Once two AZD1222 doses were given, Spike-specific TCR breadth and depth went up.

This material consisted of peripheral blood, taken 28 days after the second AZD1222 dose. The TCR was taken from an adult who received the AZD1222 COVID-19 vaccine.

The CDR3 DNA reads as TGTGCCAGTCGGACTGGAGGTGGAAACACCATATATTTT. Residues: CASRTGGGNTIYF. The chain employs TRBV13 and TRBJ1-3; D is unclear. The V end was cut by 9 bases, the J end by 3 bases, with 12 bases between. CDR3 size: 13 residues. The V gene's germline CDR1 is PRHDT and CDR2 FYEKMQ (reference sequence).